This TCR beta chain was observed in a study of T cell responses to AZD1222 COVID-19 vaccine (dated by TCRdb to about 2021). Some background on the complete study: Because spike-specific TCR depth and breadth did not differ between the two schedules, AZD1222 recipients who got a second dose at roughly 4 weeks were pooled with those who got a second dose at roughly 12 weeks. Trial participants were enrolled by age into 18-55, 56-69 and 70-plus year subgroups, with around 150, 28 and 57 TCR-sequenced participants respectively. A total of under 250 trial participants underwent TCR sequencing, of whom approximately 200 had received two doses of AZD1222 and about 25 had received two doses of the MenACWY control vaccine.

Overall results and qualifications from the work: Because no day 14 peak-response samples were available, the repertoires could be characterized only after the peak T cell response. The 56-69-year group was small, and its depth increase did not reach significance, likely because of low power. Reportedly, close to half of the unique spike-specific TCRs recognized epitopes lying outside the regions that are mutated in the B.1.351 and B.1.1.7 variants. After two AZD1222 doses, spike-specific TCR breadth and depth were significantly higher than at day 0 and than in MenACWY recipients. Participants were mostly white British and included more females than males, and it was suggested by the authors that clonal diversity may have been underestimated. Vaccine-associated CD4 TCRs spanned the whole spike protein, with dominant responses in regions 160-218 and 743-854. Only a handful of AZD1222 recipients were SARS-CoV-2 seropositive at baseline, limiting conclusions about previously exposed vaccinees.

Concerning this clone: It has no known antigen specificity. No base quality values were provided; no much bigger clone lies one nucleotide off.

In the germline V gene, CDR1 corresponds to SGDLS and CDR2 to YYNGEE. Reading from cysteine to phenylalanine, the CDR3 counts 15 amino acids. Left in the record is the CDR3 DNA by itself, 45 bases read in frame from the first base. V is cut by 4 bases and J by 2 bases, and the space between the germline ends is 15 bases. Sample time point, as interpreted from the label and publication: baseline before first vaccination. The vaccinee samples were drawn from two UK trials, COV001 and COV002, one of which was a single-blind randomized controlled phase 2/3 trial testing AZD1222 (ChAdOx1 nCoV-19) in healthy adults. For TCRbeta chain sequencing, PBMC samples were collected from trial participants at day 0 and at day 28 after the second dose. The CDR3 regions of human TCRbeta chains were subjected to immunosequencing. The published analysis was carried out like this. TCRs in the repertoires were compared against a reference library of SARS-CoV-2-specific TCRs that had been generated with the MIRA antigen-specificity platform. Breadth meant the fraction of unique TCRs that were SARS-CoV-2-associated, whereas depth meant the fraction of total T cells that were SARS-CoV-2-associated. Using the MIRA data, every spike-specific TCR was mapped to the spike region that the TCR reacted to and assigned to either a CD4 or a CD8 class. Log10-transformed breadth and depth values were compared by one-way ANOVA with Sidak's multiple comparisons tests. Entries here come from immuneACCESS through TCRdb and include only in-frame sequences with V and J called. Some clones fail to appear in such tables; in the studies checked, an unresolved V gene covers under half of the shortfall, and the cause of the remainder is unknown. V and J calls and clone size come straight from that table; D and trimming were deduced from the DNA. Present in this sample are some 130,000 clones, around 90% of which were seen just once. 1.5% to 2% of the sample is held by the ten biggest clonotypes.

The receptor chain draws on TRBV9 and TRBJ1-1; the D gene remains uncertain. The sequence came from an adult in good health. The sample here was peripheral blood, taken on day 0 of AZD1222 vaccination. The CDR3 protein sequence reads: CASSSSTGVNTEAFF. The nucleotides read TGTGCCAGCAGCTCCTCGACCGGGGTTAACACTGAAGCTTTCTTT.